Listed here is a single T cell receptor (beta chain). Subsets obtained from CD4+ cells comprised CD45RA+ naive and CD45RA-negative memory cells. Assay runs were performed at deep level. Sequencing was performed with immunoSEQ multiplex PCR; in TCRdb, only in-frame clones are kept and a portion is missing. The sample carries 2,500,000 or so clones, just under 95% recorded once. This sample is part of a study of shared clonotypes between healthy human individuals. The receptor comes from a man aged 18-30 years in good health. Some clones in this sample may be carry-over from other donors' samples. Input material: naive CD4+ T cells from PBMCs. The subset was: CD45RA+ positively selected.

The CDR3 sequence: CASSQDLRGNEQFF. The CDR3 DNA is TGTGCCAGCAGCCAAGATCTCCGGGGGAATGAGCAGTTCTTC. J is TRBJ2-1 and V is TRBV4-2, with D maybe TRBD2 (6 bases). This CDR3 contains 14 residues. The germline gives CDR1 LGHNA, CDR2 YNFKEQ. V lost 0 bases, J lost 7 bases, and 10 bases lay in between.